Listed below are T cell receptor beta chains from one sample, sequenced in a study of T cell repertoires in ileal Crohn's disease. The table came from immunoSEQ multiplex PCR; TCRdb's copy has only in-frame clones and leaves some out. The sample records over 3,500 clones, more than 70% being singletons. Sequencing was performed on ileal tissue. Receptors originate from an adult with Crohn's disease. CDR3s include the opening cysteine and the closing phenylalanine or tryptophan. The order of the fields is D gene, clone size, J gene, V gene, CDR3 DNA, CDR3 protein. The D gene is left open where the match is weak. Expanded clones get a size class; other rows say once, few or many, or leave the size out.

>-|-|TRBJ2-7|TRBV10-3
TGTGCCATCAGTGAGAGCGACTACGAGCAGTACTTC
CAISESDYEQYF
>-|-|TRBJ1-1|TRBV6-4
TGTGCCAGCAGTCAATCCGCGACAGCCTACACTGAAGCTTTCTTT
CASSQSATAYTEAFF
>-|-|TRBJ2-4|TRBV6-5
TGTGCCAGCAGTCCACGGGAAAACATTCAGTACTTC
CASSPRENIQYF
>-|-|TRBJ1-2|TRBV27
TGTGCCAGCAGTTTATCTGTGTCCTCCTATGGCTACACCTTC
CASSLSVSSYGYTF
>-|once|TRBJ2-2|TRBV5-5
TGTGCCAGCAGCCCAGGGGTCGCCACCGGGGAGCTGTTTTTT
CASSPGVATGELFF
>TRBD2|few|TRBJ2-3|TRBV4-1
TGCGCCAGCAGCCAGGAACCTAGCGGGGGGCCCGGAGATACGCAGTATTTT
CASSQEPSGGPGDTQYF
>-|-|TRBJ2-2|TRBV4-2
TGTGCCAGCAGCCCGGGTGTCTCCACCGGGGAGCTGTTTTTT
CASSPGVSTGELFF
>TRBD2|-|TRBJ2-3|TRBV7-3
TGTGCCAGCAGCTTAAACCCTAGCGGGGGGATCACAGATACGCAGTATTTT
CASSLNPSGGITDTQYF
>-|few|TRBJ1-1|TRBV6-1
TGTGCCAGCAGTCTCCTGGACAGCAAGAACACTGAAGCTTTCTTT
CASSLLDSKNTEAFF
>-|-|TRBJ2-3|TRBV5-4
TGTGCCAGCAGCTTGGGAGGGGGAGGGAGCACAGATACGCAGTATTTT
CASSLGGGGSTDTQYF
>TRBD1|-|TRBJ2-1|TRBV4-3
TGCGCCAGCAGCCAAGCTGCACAGGGGGGACATGAGCAGTTCTTC
CASSQAAQGGHEQFF
>-|-|TRBJ1-5|TRBV13
TGTGCCAGCAGCTTAGGCCGGGGGATGAGTCAGCCCCAACATTTT
CASSLGRGMSQPQHF
>TRBD1|-|TRBJ1-3|TRBV6-6
TGTGCCAGCGAGTTAGGGGGCCAAGGAAACACCATATATTTT
CASELGGQGNTIYF
>-|-|TRBJ1-1|TRBV7-2
TGTGCCAGCAGCCCTTATCTGAACACTGAAGCTTTCTTT
CASSPYLNTEAFF
>-|-|TRBJ2-2|TRBV10-1
TGCGCCAGCAGTGGCGGGACCTCGAACACCGGGGAGCTGTTTTTT
CASSGGTSNTGELFF
>-|-|TRBJ2-3|TRBV11-2
TGTGCCAGCAGCCAACAAGTGGCGGGGTTCACAGATACGCAGTATTTT
CASSQQVAGFTDTQYF
>TRBD1|once|TRBJ2-7|TRBV19
TGTGCCAGTAGTACCGGGACAGGGGGCTACGAGCAGTACTTC
CASSTGTGGYEQYF
>TRBD2|-|TRBJ2-2|TRBV29-1
TGCAGCGTAGGCGTTAGCGGGACCGGGGAGCTGTTTTTT
CSVGVSGTGELFF
>-|once|TRBJ2-1|TRBV10-2
TGCGCCAGCAGTGACCTGACGGGGGAGAATGAGCAGTTCTTC
CASSDLTGENEQFF
>TRBD1|few|TRBJ1-2|TRBV7-8
TGTGCCAGCAGCGGCCGGGACAGGGGCGCTAACTATGGCTACACCTTC
CASSGRDRGANYGYTF
>TRBD1|once|TRBJ2-7|TRBV19
TGTGCCAGTAGTATAAGGGGGCGAGTATACGAGCAGTACTTC
CASSIRGRVYEQYF
>-|once|TRBJ1-3|TRBV7-9
TGTGCCAGCAGCTTAGACGGCTCTGGAAACACCATATATTTT
CASSLDGSGNTIYF
>TRBD1|-|TRBJ1-5|TRBV2
TGTGCCAGCAGTGCCGGGACAGGGATAAATCAGCCCCAGCATTTT
CASSAGTGINQPQHF
>-|-|TRBJ2-2|TRBV27
TGTGCCAGCGCTAGGGCTGGGGGGACCGGGGAGCTGTTTTTT
CASARAGGTGELFF
>TRBD1|once|TRBJ1-6|TRBV19
TGTGCCAGTAGTGTGACAGGGGGCCAATCACCCCTCCACTTT
CASSVTGGQSPLHF
>TRBD2|-|TRBJ2-1|TRBV11-2
TGTGCCAGCAGCCAGATGGGGGGGGGATACAATGAGCAGTTCTTC
CASSQMGGGYNEQFF
>-|once|TRBJ2-7|TRBV19
TGTGCCAGTTCCCCCGGGAGAGGGACCGCTCCAAACGAGCAGTACTTC
CASSPGRGTAPNEQYF
>-|few|TRBJ2-7|TRBV30
TGTGCCTGGAGCCCACTCTTGGGGGGACGAAAGAAGTCCTACGAGCAGTACTTC
CAWSPLLGGRKKSYEQYF